The entry below describes one TCR beta chain. Its antigen remains unidentified. CDR3 length: 13 residues. V was clipped by 4 bases and J by 3 bases, with 10 bases between them. Germline V gene sequence: CDR1 MNHEY, CDR2 SMNVEV (reference sequence). The sample is drawn from a study of human T cells and chemical hapten exposure. Via MiXCR, TCRdb re-called the RACE reads, giving one row per CDR3 protein. Of tens of thousands of distinct CDR3 sequences in the sample, under 12% are singletons; the top ten hold roughly 2.2%. Findings and limits, study-wide: Against controls, expanded TCRs gave rise to significantly more large CDR3 similarity clusters.

Time point described: patch test 1, 2 weeks after DPC sensitization. As for treatment: therapeutic diphenylcyclopropenone sensitization with weekly scalp DPC. The starting material was whole blood, obtained in connection with sensitization to the hapten diphenylcyclopropenone (DPC). J is TRBJ2-7 and V is TRBV27; D is undetermined. This TCR derives from a man aged 35-49 years with alopecia areata. Some clones in this sample may be carry-over from other donors' samples. In nucleotides, the CDR3 is TGTGCCAGCAGTTCATCTGCACACTACGAGCAGTACTTC. Amino acid sequence: CASSSSAHYEQYF.